This T cell receptor (beta chain) appears in the sequencing data of a study of radiation and T cells in renal cell carcinoma. The time point is: blood 4 weeks post-SBRT, at nephrectomy. Treatment: 15 Gy SBRT to primary tumor, nephrectomy 4 weeks later. Serial blood draws occurred at baseline and 2 and 4 weeks post-SBRT. Clear cell pathology was present in this patient's renal cell carcinoma. Whole-study findings and limits: Top tumor clonotypes rose in blood 2 weeks post-radiation, then contracted. No pretreatment tumor biopsies were available for baseline clonotypes.

Measured with immunoSEQ multiplex PCR; TCRdb has only the in-frame clones, and not every one. The sample includes under 200,000 clones, 88% seen only once; the top ten take 11%. Regarding this clone: The antigen remains unidentified.

The input for sequencing was blood, taken from a patient whose treatment included radiotherapy and nephrectomy. This TCR was recovered from a woman between 45 and 60 years old with renal cell carcinoma.

The CDR3 coding sequence is TGTGCCAGCAGCAGGGTCCGGGGAGATGAGCAGTTCTTC. Protein sequence: CASSRVRGDEQFF. The chain is built from TRBV2 and TRBJ2-1; D might be TRBD1 or TRBD2, each matching 5 bases. Per germline, CDR1 SNHLY and CDR2 FYNNEI. Trimming shortened V by 6 bases and J by 8 bases, and 14 bases separated the two germline ends. This CDR3 comprises 13 residues.